This entry lists 32 T cell receptor beta chains sequenced from one sample in a study of beta chain features in type 1 diabetes. Study findings and constraints: Among all four CD4+ subsets, Type 1 diabetes patients had TCRB CDR3s that were moderately but significantly shorter.

No antigen has been assigned to these receptors. What was sequenced were expressed TCRB transcripts, since all of the isolated RNA had been reverse transcribed. Profiled with immunoSEQ multiplex PCR; TCRdb holds only in-frame clones, not every one. The sample shows roughly 730,000 clones, 13% of them seen only once. Material for sequencing was naive CD4+ T cells from blood. Every receptor here comes from a man in his late teens or twenties with type 1 diabetes.

This clone was detected a few times. The rearrangement joins TRBV30 to TRBJ1-2; D is unclear. The V gene lost 8 bases and the J gene lost 8 bases, with 18 bases spanning the gap. This CDR3 spans 12 amino acids. Germline V lookup: CDR1 GTSNPN, CDR2 SVGIG (reference sequence). DNA of the CDR3: TGTGCCCGAGATAGATTCGGACGGGGCTACACCTTC. Protein sequence: CARDRFGRGYTF.

The rearrangement joins TRBV7-9 to TRBJ1-1, with D possibly TRBD1 on 5 matching bases. The CDR3 runs to 16 residues. From germline, CDR1 is SEHNR and CDR2 FQNEAQ (reference sequence). V lost 5 bases and J lost 5, with 21 bases in between. The CDR3 DNA reads TGTGCCAGCAGCCAGATTCCGACAGCCGATGCGACTGAAGCTTTCTTT. Translating it yields CASSQIPTADATEAFF. The entire variable domain, with the rest obtained from reference TRBV7-9 and TRBJ1-1, is as follows: DTGVSQNPRHKITKRGQNVTFRCDPISEHNRLYWYRQTLGQGPEFLTYFQNEAQLEKSRLLSDRFSAERPKGSFSTLEIQRTEQGDSAMYLCASSQIPTADATEAFFGQGTRLTVV.

The V and J genes are TRBV15 and TRBJ2-6; D is unresolved. CDR1 and CDR2 from the germline V gene are LNHNV and YYDKDF (reference sequence). V dropped 5 bases and J dropped 1 base, with 3 bases sitting between them. This CDR3 has 13 amino acids. Here the CDR3 DNA reads TGTGCCACCAGCCCGTCTGGGGCCAACGTCCTGACTTTC. Translation: CATSPSGANVLTF.

CDR3 sequence reads: CASSLPESVVLANYKDEQYF. Written as DNA, the CDR3 is TGCGCCAGCAGCTTGCCAGAATCGGTCGTCCTTGCCAACTATAAGGACGAGCAGTACTTC. The rearrangement links TRBV5-1 to TRBJ2-7; D ambiguous. From germline, CDR1 is SGHRS and CDR2 YFSETQ. V was cut by 1 base and J by 5 bases, with 31 bases left in between. This CDR3 has 20 residues.

The chain employs TRBV5-1 and TRBJ2-1; TRBD1 agrees at 7 bases. The germline V gene encodes CDR1 SGHRS and CDR2 YFSETQ. This CDR3 spans 15 amino acids. The junction had 6 bases not matched to a gene; V was cut back by 4 bases and J by 2 bases. DNA for the CDR3: TGCGCCAGCAGCACGGGACAGACTACCTACAATGAGCAGTTCTTC. Protein product: CASSTGQTTYNEQFF.

The V and J genes are TRBV30 and TRBJ2-7, with D possibly TRBD1 on 6 matching bases. V was shortened by 1 base and J by 3 bases, with 13 bases between the two germline ends. The CDR3 consists of 14 residues. CDR1 GTSNPN and CDR2 SVGIG come from the germline V gene (reference sequence). CDR3 residues: CAWSGQGSVYEQYF. DNA for the CDR3: TGTGCCTGGAGTGGCCAGGGGTCGGTCTACGAGCAGTACTTC.

This clone was seen more than once but under ten times. V is TRBV9 and J is TRBJ1-3; D is ambiguous. The CDR3 runs to 15 residues. The ends were cut back, 2 bases at V and 0 bases at J, with 9 bases in the middle. Per germline, CDR1 SGDLS and CDR2 YYNGEE. CDR3 bases: TGTGCCAGCAGCGTGCTGGGTGGCTCTGGAAACACCATATATTTT. It codes for CASSVLGGSGNTIYF.

This sequence joins TRBV9 and TRBJ2-1, with 7 bases aligning to TRBD2. Germline loops: CDR1 SGDLS, CDR2 YYNGEE. After removal of 1 base from V and 2 bases from J, the junction contained 3 bases not matched to a gene. The CDR3 consists of 15 residues. The CDR3 DNA reads TGTGCCAGCAGCGTATGGGCGGGGGCCTACAATGAGCAGTTCTTC. It translates to CASSVWAGAYNEQFF.

This clone has more than one count but fewer than ten. V and J are TRBV6-5 and TRBJ1-5; D is ambiguous. Germline V gene lookup returns CDR1 MNHEY and CDR2 SVGAGI. There are 15 residues in the CDR3. The ends were cut back, 2 bases at V and 6 bases at J, with 14 bases in the middle. In DNA, the CDR3 is TGTGCCAGCAGTTACGATGTCTCCTTCGGTCAGCCCCAGCATTTT. This sequence encodes CASSYDVSFGQPQHF.

There are a few counts of this clone. This chain uses TRBV6-5 with TRBJ2-5; 7 bases map to TRBD1. The V segment lost 5 bases and the J segment 0 bases; nucleotides outside the gene matches: 3. Germline lookup yields CDR1 MNHEY and CDR2 SVGAGI. CDR3 length equals 14 residues. The CDR3: CASSLTGYQETQYF. CDR3 bases: TGTGCCAGCAGTCTGACAGGGTACCAAGAGACCCAGTACTTC.

This clone has just a few counts. J is TRBJ1-3 and V is TRBV18; D is unresolved. Germline V gene data show CDR1 as KGHSH and CDR2 as LQKENI. The CDR3 consists of 15 residues. V was cut by 3 bases and J by 1 base, with 10 bases left in between. This CDR3 reads CASSPQRDSGNTIYF. The CDR3 nucleotides read TGTGCCAGCTCACCTCAGAGAGATTCTGGAAACACCATATATTTT.

This clone came up a few times. The chain carries TRBV29-1 and TRBJ2-2, with 7 bases matching TRBD2. The V gene's germline CDR1 is SQVTM and CDR2 ANQGSEA. With V trimmed by 7 bases and J by 6 bases, 17 bases remained unmatched. CDR3 size: 16 residues. The CDR3 spells CSAGSSATSVPGELFF. The CDR3 DNA follows: TGCAGCGCCGGGTCTTCCGCTACTAGCGTACCCGGGGAGCTGTTTTTT.

The gene calls are TRBV6-5 and TRBJ2-7; TRBD1 matches at 7 bases. CDR3 length: 14 residues. J was trimmed by 4 bases and V by 0 bases; bases with no gene match: 3. The V gene's germline CDR1 is MNHEY and CDR2 SVGAGI. This CDR3 is CASSYSDRAYEQYF. For the CDR3, the DNA is TGTGCCAGCAGTTACTCTGACAGGGCGTACGAGCAGTACTTC.

This clone was found a few times. Other nucleotide sequences from this sample produce the same CDR3. This chain links TRBV30 with TRBJ2-5; D is possibly TRBD1 or TRBD2 (6 bases each). Germline loops: CDR1 GTSNPN, CDR2 SVGIG (reference sequence). This CDR3 has 13 amino acids. V was trimmed by 2 bases and J by 2 bases, leaving 9 bases between them. This CDR3 is CAWSRGPQETQYF. The DNA of the CDR3 is TGTGCCTGGAGTCGGGGGCCTCAAGAGACCCAGTACTTC.

Turning to this clone: The sample contains more than one DNA sequence encoding this CDR3. The chain links TRBV2 to TRBJ2-1; D is unresolved. The CDR3 has 11 amino acids. Trimming took off 8 bases at V and 4 bases at J, with 6 bases between the two ends. Looked up from germline, CDR1 is SNHLY and CDR2 is FYNNEI. Here the CDR3 reads CASGVYNEQFF. CDR3 bases: TGTGCCAGCGGAGTATACAATGAGCAGTTCTTC. The full variable domain, completed using reference TRBV2 and TRBJ2-1, is EPEVTQTPSHQVTQMGQEVILRCVPISNHLYFYWYRQILGQKVEFLVSFYNNEISEKSEIFDDQFSVERPDGSNFTLKIRSTKLEDSAMYFCASGVYNEQFFGPGTRLTVL.

V and J are TRBV18 and TRBJ1-1; a weak D match, TRBD1 (6 bases). V dropped 2 bases and J dropped 3 bases, with 7 bases sitting between them. This CDR3 region has 13 residues. CDR1 KGHSH and CDR2 LQKENI come from the germline V gene. CDR3 sequence reads: CASSPRGDTEAFF. In DNA, the CDR3 is TGTGCCAGCTCACCAAGGGGGGACACTGAAGCTTTCTTT.

This clone appeared a few times. CDR3 protein: CASSSHSHTEAFF. The CDR3 nucleotides read TGTGCCAGCAGCTCGCACTCCCACACTGAAGCTTTCTTT. The V and J genes are TRBV7-2 and TRBJ1-1; no firm D call. V was trimmed by 4 bases and J by 3 bases, leaving 9 bases between them. Looked up from germline, CDR1 is SGHTA and CDR2 is FQGNSA. CDR3 length: 13 residues.

This clone occurred a few times. Other DNA sequences in this specimen translate into the identical CDR3. This CDR3 is CAWRRGSSYNEQFF. The DNA for the CDR3 is TGTGCCTGGAGGAGGGGGAGCTCCTACAATGAGCAGTTCTTC. The V call is TRBV30, the J call TRBJ2-1, with D possibly TRBD1 on 6 matching bases. CDR1 is GTSNPN and CDR2 is SVGIG in the germline V gene (reference sequence). Trimming pared 3 bases from V and 0 bases from J, leaving 9 bases between. The CDR3 is 14 residues long.

This sequence joins TRBV5-4 and TRBJ2-1; 9 bases are shared with TRBD2. This CDR3 comprises 15 residues. Unmatched junction bases numbered 10, after V lost 4 bases and J lost 8 bases. The germline V gene encodes CDR1 SGHNT and CDR2 YYREEE (reference sequence). This CDR3 is CASSPGGGASDEQFF. In nucleotides, the CDR3 is TGTGCCAGCAGCCCCGGCGGGGGGGCTTCGGATGAGCAGTTCTTC.

This sequence joins TRBV25-1 and TRBJ2-1; no definite D call. This CDR3 comprises 16 residues. V lost 5 bases and J lost 10, with 24 bases in between. Looked up from germline, CDR1 is MGHDK and CDR2 is SYGVNS. CDR3 amino acids: CASSLSDKVIPTEQFF. Here the CDR3 DNA reads TGTGCCAGCAGTCTCTCCGACAAGGTAATACCAACCGAGCAGTTCTTC.

This clone was counted between two and nine times. The chain recombines TRBV28 with TRBJ2-3; D is possibly TRBD1 or TRBD2 (5 bases each). CDR1 is MDHEN, CDR2 SYDVKM, per germline. Trimming left V 5 bases short and J 6 bases short, with 15 bases between. The CDR3 consists of 14 residues. The CDR3 spells CASSQGRYLDTQYF. The CDR3 bases are TGTGCCAGCAGTCAGGGACGTTACTTGGATACGCAGTATTTT. Drawing the rest from reference TRBV28 and TRBJ2-3, the complete variable domain is DVKVTQSSRYLVKRTGEKVFLECVQDMDHENMFWYRQDPGLGLRLIYFSYDVKMKEKGDIPEGYSVSREKKERFSLILESASTNQTSMYLCASSQGRYLDTQYFGPGTRLTVL.

This clone was picked up a small number of times. The V call is TRBV10-2, the J call TRBJ1-1; the D is unclear. Trimming took 0 bases from V and 1 from J, leaving 9 bases between them. Germline values: CDR1 WSHSY, CDR2 SAAADI. CDR3 size: 15 residues. The CDR3 nucleotides read TGCGCCAGCAGTGAGTCGAATAGGAGGAACACTGAAGCTTTCTTT. Its protein product is CASSESNRRNTEAFF.

The chain employs TRBV7-2 and TRBJ2-2; 8 bases map to TRBD1. The germline V gene encodes CDR1 SGHTA and CDR2 FQGNSA. V gave up 3 bases and J gave up 5 bases; unmatched junction bases: 5. CDR3 size: 15 residues. The CDR3 sequence is CASSFNQGATGELFF. DNA for the CDR3: TGTGCCAGCAGCTTTAACCAGGGGGCGACCGGGGAGCTGTTTTTT.

This clone was observed a handful of times. The chain joins TRBV12-5 to TRBJ2-2, with 8 nucleotides matching TRBD1. The CDR3 covers 22 residues. Trimming took 4 bases from V and 0 from J; bases not matched to a gene: 22. Germline CDR1 reads LGHNT; CDR2 reads FRNRAP. In DNA, the CDR3 is TGTGCTAGTGGTTGGACCCGGGACAGGCCGAACTCAAACAACGCGAACACCGGGGAGCTGTTTTTT. Amino acids: CASGWTRDRPNSNNANTGELFF.

The V gene is TRBV14, the J gene TRBJ1-6; possible D gene TRBD1, 6 bases. CDR3 length: 14 amino acids. The V and J ends lost 5 bases and 9 bases respectively, with 14 bases between them. Looked up from germline, CDR1 is SGHDN and CDR2 is FVKESK. CDR3 nucleotides: TGTGCCAGCAGCTTGGACAGTGTAATTTCACCCCTCCACTTT. Translated: CASSLDSVISPLHF.

A single count supports this clone. This chain joins TRBV9 and TRBJ1-1; 9 nucleotides align to TRBD1. Germline assignment: CDR1 SGDLS and CDR2 YYNGEE. J lost 0 bases, V lost 3 bases, and 6 bases had no gene match. The CDR3 runs 16 residues. This chain's CDR3 is CASSAGTGRVNTEAFF. Written as DNA, the CDR3 is TGTGCCAGCAGCGCCGGGACAGGGCGGGTGAACACTGAAGCTTTCTTT.

In its sample, this clone was seen a few times. This CDR3 is also generated by other DNA sequences in the sample. This chain joins TRBV29-1 and TRBJ2-5, with 7 nucleotides matching TRBD1. Germline loops: CDR1 SQVTM, CDR2 ANQGSEA. The trim removed 6 bases at V and 1 base at J, leaving 2 bases unmatched. The CDR3 has 12 residues. The CDR3 DNA reads as TGCAGCGTGACAGGGACCCAAGAGACCCAGTACTTC. Protein: CSVTGTQETQYF.

This clone was observed a handful of times. Other DNA sequences from this sample encode an identical CDR3 as well. The chain joins TRBV5-1 to TRBJ2-5, with D unclear. Germline lookup yields CDR1 SGHRS and CDR2 YFSETQ. V lost 0 bases and J lost 4, with 4 bases in between. CDR3 length: 12 residues. The CDR3 DNA reads TGCGCCAGCAGCTTGGCGGGAGAGACCCAGTACTTC. Translated: CASSLAGETQYF.

This chain uses TRBV4-2 with TRBJ2-7; TRBD2 might be the D (6 bases). Trimming cost V 4 bases and J 6 bases, with 13 bases left between them. Per germline, CDR1 LGHNA and CDR2 YNFKEQ. The CDR3 is 13 amino acids. The CDR3 protein is CASSPAGPGEQYF. CDR3 nucleotides: TGTGCCAGCAGCCCGGCGGGGCCAGGCGAGCAGTACTTC.

The CDR3 sequence is CASSSSWPQGTEAFF. The CDR3, as DNA: TGTGCCAGCAGCTCCTCATGGCCCCAAGGGACTGAAGCTTTCTTT. The J gene is TRBJ1-1, the V gene TRBV7-2, with no clear D. This CDR3 has 15 amino acids. Trimming pared 4 bases from V and 5 bases from J, leaving 17 bases between. Germline V lookup: CDR1 SGHTA, CDR2 FQGNSA.

This clone was seen a handful of times. This chain joins TRBV4-1 and TRBJ2-3, with 11 nucleotides matching TRBD1. Germline CDR1 reads MGHRA; CDR2 reads YSYEKL. This CDR3 is 13 amino acids long. Trimming removed 6 bases from V and 4 bases from J; junction bases left unmatched: 0. CDR3 sequence reads: CASRGQGADTQYF. The CDR3 DNA sequence: TGCGCCAGCAGGGGACAGGGGGCAGATACGCAGTATTTT.

This rearrangement joins TRBV7-9 to TRBJ2-2, with TRBD1 as a possible D gene (5 bases). This CDR3 is built from 16 residues. With 0 bases removed from V and 4 bases from J, the gap between germline ends came to 12 bases. Germline V lookup: CDR1 SEHNR, CDR2 FQNEAQ (reference sequence). The CDR3 bases are TGTGCCAGCAGCTTAGCGTTTGCAGGGTCCACCGGGGAGCTGTTTTTT. This encodes CASSLAFAGSTGELFF.